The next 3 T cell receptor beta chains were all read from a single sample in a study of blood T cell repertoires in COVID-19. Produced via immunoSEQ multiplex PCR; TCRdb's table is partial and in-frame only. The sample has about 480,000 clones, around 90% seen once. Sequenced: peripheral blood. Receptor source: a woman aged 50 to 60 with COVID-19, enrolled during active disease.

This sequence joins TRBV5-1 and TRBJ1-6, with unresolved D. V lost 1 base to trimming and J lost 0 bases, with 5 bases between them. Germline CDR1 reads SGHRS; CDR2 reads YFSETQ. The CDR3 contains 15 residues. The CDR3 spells CASSLRSSYNSPLHF. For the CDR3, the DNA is TGCGCCAGCAGCTTGCGCAGCTCCTATAATTCACCCCTCCACTTT. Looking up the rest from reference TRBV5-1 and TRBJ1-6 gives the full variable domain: KAGVTQTPRYLIKTRGQQVTLSCSPISGHRSVSWYQQTPGQGLQFLFEYFSETQRNKGNFPGRFSGRQFSNSRSEMNVSTLELGDSALYLCASSLRSSYNSPLHFGNGTRLTVT.

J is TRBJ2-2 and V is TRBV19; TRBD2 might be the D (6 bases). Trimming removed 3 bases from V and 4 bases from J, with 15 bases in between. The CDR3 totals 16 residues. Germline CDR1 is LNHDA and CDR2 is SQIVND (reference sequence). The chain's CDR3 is CASSIGRREVTGELFF. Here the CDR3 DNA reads TGTGCCAGTAGTATCGGCAGGAGGGAGGTCACCGGGGAGCTGTTTTTT.

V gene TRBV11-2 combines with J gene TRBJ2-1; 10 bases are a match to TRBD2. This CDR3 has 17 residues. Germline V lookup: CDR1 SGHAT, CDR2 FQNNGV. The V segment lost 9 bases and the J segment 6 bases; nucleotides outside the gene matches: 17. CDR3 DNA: TGTGCCAGTCATCAGCTGGTGAGCGGGGGGGGTAGCAATGAGCAGTTCTTC. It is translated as CASHQLVSGGGSNEQFF.